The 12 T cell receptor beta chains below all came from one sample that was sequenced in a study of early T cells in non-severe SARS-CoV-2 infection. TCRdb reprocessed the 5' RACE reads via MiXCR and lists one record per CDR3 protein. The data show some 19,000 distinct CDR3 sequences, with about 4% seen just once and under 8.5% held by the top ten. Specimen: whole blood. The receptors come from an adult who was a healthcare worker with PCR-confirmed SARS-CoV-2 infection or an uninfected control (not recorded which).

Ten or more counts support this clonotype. Here the CDR3 reads CASSQDRVGYTF. The CDR3, as DNA: TGTGCCAGCAGCCAAGATCGTGTGGGCTACACCTTC. V gene TRBV3-1 combines with J gene TRBJ1-2; D gene ambiguous. Germline assignment: CDR1 LGHDT and CDR2 YNNKEL (reference sequence). V gave up 0 bases and J gave up 8 bases, with 7 bases separating them. The CDR3 consists of 12 residues.

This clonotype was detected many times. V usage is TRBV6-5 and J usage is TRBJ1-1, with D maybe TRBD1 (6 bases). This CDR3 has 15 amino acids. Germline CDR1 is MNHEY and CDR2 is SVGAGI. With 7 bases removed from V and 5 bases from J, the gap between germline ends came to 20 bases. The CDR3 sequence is CASNLFGGRSTEAFF. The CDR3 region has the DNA TGTGCCAGCAATCTCTTCGGGGGCCGTAGTACTGAAGCTTTCTTT.

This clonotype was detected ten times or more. As DNA, the CDR3 is TGTGCCAGCAGTGTTGGTCGCCAGGGATCAGCTTTCTTT. It specifies CASSVGRQGSAFF. The V gene is TRBV6-1, the J gene TRBJ1-1; D may be TRBD1 (5 bases). The CDR3 length is 13 residues. V lost 4 bases and J 10 bases, leaving 16 bases between the germline ends. From germline, CDR1 is MNHNS and CDR2 SASEGT.

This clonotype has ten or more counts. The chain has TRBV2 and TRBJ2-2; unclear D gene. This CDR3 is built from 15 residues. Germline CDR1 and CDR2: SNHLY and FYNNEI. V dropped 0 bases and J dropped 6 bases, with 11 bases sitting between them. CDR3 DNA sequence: TGTGCCAGCAGTGAAGCGAAAATAGCCCCCGGGGAGCTGTTTTTT. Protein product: CASSEAKIAPGELFF.

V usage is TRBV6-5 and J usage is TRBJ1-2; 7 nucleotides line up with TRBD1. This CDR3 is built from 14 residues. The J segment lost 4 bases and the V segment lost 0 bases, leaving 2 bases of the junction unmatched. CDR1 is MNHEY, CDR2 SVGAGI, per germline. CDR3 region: CASSYSTGTYGYTF. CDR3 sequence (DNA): TGTGCCAGCAGTTACTCGACAGGGACCTATGGCTACACCTTC.

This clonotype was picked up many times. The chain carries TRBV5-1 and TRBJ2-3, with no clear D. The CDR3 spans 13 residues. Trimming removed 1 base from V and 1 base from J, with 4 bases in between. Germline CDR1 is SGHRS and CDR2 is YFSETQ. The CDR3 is CASSLSGTDTQYF. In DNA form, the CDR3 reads TGCGCCAGCAGCTTGTCGGGCACAGATACGCAGTATTTT.

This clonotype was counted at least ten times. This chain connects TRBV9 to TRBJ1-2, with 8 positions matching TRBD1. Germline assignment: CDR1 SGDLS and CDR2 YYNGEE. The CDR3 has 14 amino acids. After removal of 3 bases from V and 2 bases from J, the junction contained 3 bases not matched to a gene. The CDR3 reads CASSDRTGNYGYTF. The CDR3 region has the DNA TGTGCCAGCAGCGACAGGACAGGGAACTATGGCTACACCTTC.

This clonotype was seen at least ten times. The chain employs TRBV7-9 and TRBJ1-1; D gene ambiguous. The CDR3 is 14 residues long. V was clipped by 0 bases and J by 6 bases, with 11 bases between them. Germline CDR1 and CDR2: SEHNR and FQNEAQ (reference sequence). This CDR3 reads CASSLAKEVAEAFF. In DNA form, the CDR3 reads TGTGCCAGCAGCTTAGCAAAGGAAGTAGCTGAAGCTTTCTTT. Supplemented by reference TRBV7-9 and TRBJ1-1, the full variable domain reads DTGVSQNPRHKITKRGQNVTFRCDPISEHNRLYWYRQTLGQGPEFLTYFQNEAQLEKSRLLSDRFSAERPKGSFSTLEIQRTEQGDSAMYLCASSLAKEVAEAFFGQGTRLTVV.

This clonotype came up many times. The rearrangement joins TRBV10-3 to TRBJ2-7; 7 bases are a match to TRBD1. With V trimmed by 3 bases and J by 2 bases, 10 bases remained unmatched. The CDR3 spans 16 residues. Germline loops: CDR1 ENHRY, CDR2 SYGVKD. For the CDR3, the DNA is TGTGCCATCAGTGACTTCACCGGGACAGCGGCCTACGAGCAGTACTTC. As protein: CAISDFTGTAAYEQYF.

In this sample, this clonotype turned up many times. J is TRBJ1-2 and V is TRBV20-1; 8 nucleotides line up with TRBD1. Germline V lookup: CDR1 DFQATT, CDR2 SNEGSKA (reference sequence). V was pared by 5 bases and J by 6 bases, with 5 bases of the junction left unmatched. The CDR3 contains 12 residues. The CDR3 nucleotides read TGCAGTGCTCAAGACAGGGGTAATGGCTACACCTTC. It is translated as CSAQDRGNGYTF.

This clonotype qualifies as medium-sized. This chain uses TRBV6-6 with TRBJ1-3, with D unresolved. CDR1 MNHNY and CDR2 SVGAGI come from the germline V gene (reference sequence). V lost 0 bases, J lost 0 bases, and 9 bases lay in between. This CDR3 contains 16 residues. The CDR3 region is CASSYSPDYSGNTIYF. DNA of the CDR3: TGTGCCAGCAGTTACTCTCCGGATTACTCTGGAAACACCATATATTTT.

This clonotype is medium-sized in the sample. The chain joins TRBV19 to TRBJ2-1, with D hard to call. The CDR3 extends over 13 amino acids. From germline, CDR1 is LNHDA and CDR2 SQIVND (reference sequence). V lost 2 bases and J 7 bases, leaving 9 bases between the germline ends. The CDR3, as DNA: TGTGCCAGTAGTATATACAGCAGAAATGAGCAGTTCTTC. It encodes CASSIYSRNEQFF.